The sample holds many counts of the clone carrying this TCR beta chain. Its target is unknown. These data come from a study of T cells in Graves' hyperthyroidism and ophthalmopathy. Study-level results: Classification by a 13 V-J model distinguished ophthalmopathy from stable hyperthyroidism.

Amplification yielded TCR beta CDR3 regions, with RNA transcripts as the source. The HTBI primer set served for first-round RT-PCR of the TCR CDR3. TCRdb reprocessed the multiplex PCR reads via MiXCR and lists one record per CDR3 protein. This sample has around 600,000 distinct CDR3 sequences, with 15% to 18% found just once. Patients aged 18 to 65 had newly diagnosed hyperthyroidism lasting under 2 months. Thyroid ultrasound and orbital computed tomography, with clinical symptoms and serum thyroxine and TRAb, informed diagnoses. What was sequenced was blood. The receptor comes from a woman between 25 and 40 years old with Graves' hyperthyroidism.

The CDR3 here is CSASSSGQPYEQYF. In DNA, the CDR3 is TGCAGTGCTAGTTCTAGCGGCCAGCCCTACGAGCAGTACTTC. This sequence joins TRBV20-1 and TRBJ2-7, with TRBD2 matching over 7 bases. J was trimmed by 2 bases and V by 3 bases; bases with no gene match: 7. CDR3 length: 14 amino acids. The V gene's germline CDR1 is DFQATT and CDR2 SNEGSKA (reference sequence).